Following are 15 T cell receptor beta chains from one sample sequenced in a study of blood T cells in healthy people across ages. Alongside a J-beta primer mix, a sample-barcoded 5' primer served in a second PCR lasting roughly 7 to 11 cycles. TCRdb independently ran MiXCR on the 5' RACE reads; one entry per CDR3 protein. The table has fewer than 800,000 distinct CDR3 sequences, around 48% seen once. Specimen: blood. The receptors shown here come from an older woman in good health.

This sequence joins TRBV7-2 and TRBJ2-3; 10 bases fit TRBD2. The CDR3 runs to 17 residues. Trimming took 4 bases from V and 6 from J; bases not matched to a gene: 13. Germline V gene sequence: CDR1 SGHTA, CDR2 FQGNSA. Here the CDR3 DNA reads TGTGCCAGCAGCTCCCAAGGACTAGCGGTAGAACTCGATACGCAGTATTTT. Residues: CASSSQGLAVELDTQYF.

This chain uses TRBV20-1 with TRBJ2-1, with D maybe TRBD2 (5 bases). TRBJ2-7 matches the DNA end more closely, so the J call is doubtful. Germline CDR1 reads DFQATT; CDR2 reads SNEGSKA (reference sequence). The CDR3 totals 15 residues. The CDR3 loop is CSARDWVARHNEQYF. The CDR3 DNA sequence: TGCAGTGCTAGAGATTGGGTAGCGAGGCACAATGAGCAGTACTTC.

The J gene is TRBJ2-1, the V gene TRBV20-1; the match to TRBD2 covers 15 bases. The ends lost 7 bases at V and 4 bases at J; junction bases unmatched: 14. Germline values: CDR1 DFQATT, CDR2 SNEGSKA (reference sequence). The CDR3 has 18 residues. CDR3 region: CSVPGTSGRTLFYNEQFF. CDR3 coding DNA: TGCAGTGTCCCCGGGACTAGCGGGAGGACCCTATTTTACAATGAGCAGTTCTTC.

The J gene is TRBJ2-1, the V gene TRBV9, with TRBD2 matching 9 bases. This CDR3 comprises 18 residues. The ends lost 0 bases at V and 0 bases at J; junction bases unmatched: 7. CDR1 and CDR2 (germline): SGDLS, YYNGEE. Written as DNA, the CDR3 is TGTGCCAGCAGCGTAGGTGTAGCTAGCGGGACCTCCTACAATGAGCAGTTCTTC. This sequence encodes CASSVGVASGTSYNEQFF.

The rearrangement uses TRBV9 and TRBJ2-3; D gene uncertain. Germline V gene sequence: CDR1 SGDLS, CDR2 YYNGEE. This CDR3 has 13 residues. Trimming cost V 2 bases and J 0 bases, with 4 bases left between them. The CDR3 sequence is CASSVGSTDTQYF. DNA for the CDR3: TGTGCCAGCAGCGTGGGCAGCACAGATACGCAGTATTTT.

This clonotype was picked up a small number of times. The V and J genes are TRBV18 and TRBJ2-1, with D possibly TRBD2 on 5 matching bases. The CDR3 totals 16 residues. The germline V gene encodes CDR1 KGHSH and CDR2 LQKENI. Trimming pared 5 bases from V and 9 bases from J, leaving 23 bases between. The CDR3 region is CASSALLVPNEPEQFF. In DNA form, the CDR3 reads TGTGCCAGCTCAGCCCTACTAGTCCCAAACGAGCCTGAGCAGTTCTTC.

The rearrangement uses TRBV27 and TRBJ1-1, with D possibly TRBD1 on 5 matching bases. There are 15 residues in the CDR3. V gave up 5 bases and J gave up 0 bases, with 13 bases separating them. Germline V CDR1 and CDR2: MNHEY, SMNVEV (reference sequence). CDR3 DNA: TGTGCCAGCAGTGTCACCTGGGGGTTGAACACTGAAGCTTTCTTT. Protein product: CASSVTWGLNTEAFF.

This clonotype came up once. The chain couples TRBV20-1 to TRBJ2-4; TRBD1 is a possible D gene (5 bases). The J call may be faulty, since TRBJ2-7 better matches the DNA end. Germline V lookup: CDR1 DFQATT, CDR2 SNEGSKA (reference sequence). The CDR3 spans 12 residues. The CDR3 nucleotides are TGCAGTGCTAGGGATTACAGGTTCGAGCAGTACTTC. Translation gives CSARDYRFEQYF.

CDR3: CASSPGTGRGETQYF. DNA for the CDR3: TGCGCCAGCAGCCCCGGGACAGGGAGAGGAGAGACCCAGTACTTC. This chain links TRBV5-1 with TRBJ2-5; TRBD1 matches at 9 bases. In germline, CDR1 is SGHRS, CDR2 YFSETQ. Trimming took 4 bases from V and 4 from J; bases not matched to a gene: 8. This CDR3 comprises 15 residues.

V gene TRBV15 combines with J gene TRBJ2-1; 16 bases line up with TRBD2. The V gene end was trimmed by 3 bases and the J gene end by 0 bases; junction bases not matched to a gene: 11. The CDR3 loop spans 21 amino acids. CDR1 and CDR2 (germline): LNHNV, YYDKDF (reference sequence). For the CDR3, the DNA is TGTGCCACCAGCAGTCTTTTTCCGGGACTAGCGGGAGGGAGCTCCTACAATGAGCAGTTCTTC. It specifies CATSSLFPGLAGGSSYNEQFF. Drawing the rest from reference TRBV15 and TRBJ2-1, the complete variable domain is DAMVIQNPRYQVTQFGKPVTLSCSQTLNHNVMYWYQQKSSQAPKLLFHYYDKDFNNEADTPDNFQSRRPNTSFCFLDIRSPGLGDTAMYLCATSSLFPGLAGGSSYNEQFFGPGTRLTVL.

CDR3 sequence: CASSRRDRNEQYF. CDR3 DNA sequence: TGTGCCAGCAGCCGACGGGACAGAAATGAGCAGTACTTC. The chain combines TRBV9 with TRBJ2-7; 7 bases line up with TRBD1. The trim removed 4 bases at V and 7 bases at J, leaving 8 bases unmatched. This CDR3 is 13 amino acids long. In germline, CDR1 is SGDLS, CDR2 YYNGEE.

The rearrangement joins TRBV25-1 to TRBJ2-3; D may be TRBD2 (6 bases). CDR3 length: 14 residues. Between the trimmed V and J ends, which lost 3 bases and 5 bases, there was a span of 12 bases. Germline values: CDR1 MGHDK, CDR2 SYGVNS. The DNA for the CDR3 is TGTGCCAGCAGTGACGCGGGACCGCTAGATACGCAGTATTTT. Translated, it gives CASSDAGPLDTQYF.

This clonotype was picked up a small number of times. The gene calls are TRBV7-2 and TRBJ2-5, with 7 bases aligning to TRBD2. CDR1 SGHTA and CDR2 FQGNSA come from the germline V gene. The CDR3 is 15 residues long. After removal of 5 bases from V and 6 bases from J, the junction contained 12 bases not matched to a gene. The CDR3 protein is CASSPQWGGGKTQYF. The DNA for the CDR3 is TGTGCCAGCAGCCCCCAATGGGGGGGGGGGAAGACCCAGTACTTC.

This sequence joins TRBV28 and TRBJ2-5; no reliable D call. CDR1 is MDHEN and CDR2 is SYDVKM in the germline V gene. CDR3 length: 12 residues. Trimming took off 5 bases at V and 3 bases at J, with 7 bases between the two ends. In DNA, the CDR3 is TGTGCCAGCAGTATCTCCAAAGAGACCCAGTACTTC. It specifies CASSISKETQYF.

This rearrangement joins TRBV30 to TRBJ1-2, with D hard to call. From germline, CDR1 is GTSNPN and CDR2 SVGIG (reference sequence). The V end was cut by 8 bases, the J end by 8 bases, with 24 bases between. The CDR3 is 14 residues long. CDR3 amino acids: CAAKVSGDGRGYTF. CDR3 DNA sequence: TGTGCCGCCAAGGTGTCAGGAGACGGACGGGGCTACACCTTC.